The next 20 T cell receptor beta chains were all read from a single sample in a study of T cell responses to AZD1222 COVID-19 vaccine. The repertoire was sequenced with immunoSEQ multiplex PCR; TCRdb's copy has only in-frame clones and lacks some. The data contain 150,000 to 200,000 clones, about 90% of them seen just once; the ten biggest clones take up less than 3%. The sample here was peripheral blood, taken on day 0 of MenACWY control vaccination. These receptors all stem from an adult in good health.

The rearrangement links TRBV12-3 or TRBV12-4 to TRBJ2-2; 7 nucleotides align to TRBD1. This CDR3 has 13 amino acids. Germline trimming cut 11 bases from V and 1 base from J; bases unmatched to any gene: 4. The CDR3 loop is CAVTGENTGELFF. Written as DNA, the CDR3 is TGTGCCGTTACAGGGGAGAACACCGGGGAGCTGTTTTTT.

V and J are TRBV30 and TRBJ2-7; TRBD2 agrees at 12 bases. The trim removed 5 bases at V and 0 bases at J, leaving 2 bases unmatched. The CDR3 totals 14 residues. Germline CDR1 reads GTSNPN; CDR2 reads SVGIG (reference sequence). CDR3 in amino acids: CAWETSGSSYEQYF. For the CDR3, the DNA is TGTGCCTGGGAGACTAGCGGGAGCTCCTACGAGCAGTACTTC. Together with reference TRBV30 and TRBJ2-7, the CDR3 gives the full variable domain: SQTIHQWPATLVQPVGSPLSLECTVEGTSNPNLYWYRQAAGRGLQLLFYSVGIGQISSEVPQNLSASRPQDRQFILSSKKLLLSDSGFYLCAWETSGSSYEQYFGPGTRLTVT.

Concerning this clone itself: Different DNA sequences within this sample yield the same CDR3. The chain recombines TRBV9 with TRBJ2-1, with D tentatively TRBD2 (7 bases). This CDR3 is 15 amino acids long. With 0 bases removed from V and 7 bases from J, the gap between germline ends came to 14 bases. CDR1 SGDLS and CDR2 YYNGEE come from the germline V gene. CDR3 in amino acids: CASSVGGGAGNEQFF. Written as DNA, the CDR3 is TGTGCCAGCAGCGTAGGAGGGGGGGCAGGAAATGAGCAGTTCTTC.

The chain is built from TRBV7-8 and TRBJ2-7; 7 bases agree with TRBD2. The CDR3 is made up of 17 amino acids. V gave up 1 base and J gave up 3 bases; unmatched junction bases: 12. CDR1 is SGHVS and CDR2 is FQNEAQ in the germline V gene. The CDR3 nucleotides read TGTGCCAGCAGCTTAGGGGCCCTAAGCGGGGAAAGCTACGAGCAGTACTTC. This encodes CASSLGALSGESYEQYF. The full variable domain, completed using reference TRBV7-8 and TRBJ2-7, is GAGVSQSPRYKVAKRGQDVALRCDPISGHVSLFWYQQALGQGPEFLTYFQNEAQLDKSGLPSDRFFAERPEGSVSTLKIQRTQQEDSAVYLCASSLGALSGESYEQYFGPGTRLTVT.

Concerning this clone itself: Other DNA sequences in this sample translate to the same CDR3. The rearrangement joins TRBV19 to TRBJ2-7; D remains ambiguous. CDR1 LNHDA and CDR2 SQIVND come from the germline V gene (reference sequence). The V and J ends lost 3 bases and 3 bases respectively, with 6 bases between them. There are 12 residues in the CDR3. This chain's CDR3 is CASSIPGYEQYF. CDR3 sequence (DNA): TGTGCCAGTAGTATTCCGGGCTACGAGCAGTACTTC.

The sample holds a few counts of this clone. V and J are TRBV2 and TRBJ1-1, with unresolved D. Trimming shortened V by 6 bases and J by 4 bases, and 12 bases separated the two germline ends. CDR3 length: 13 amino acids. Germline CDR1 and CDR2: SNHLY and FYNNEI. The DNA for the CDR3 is TGTGCCAGCAGAAGCACCGGGCCCACTGAAGCTTTCTTT. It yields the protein CASRSTGPTEAFF. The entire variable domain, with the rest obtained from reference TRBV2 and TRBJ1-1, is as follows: EPEVTQTPSHQVTQMGQEVILRCVPISNHLYFYWYRQILGQKVEFLVSFYNNEISEKSEIFDDQFSVERPDGSNFTLKIRSTKLEDSAMYFCASRSTGPTEAFFGQGTRLTVV.

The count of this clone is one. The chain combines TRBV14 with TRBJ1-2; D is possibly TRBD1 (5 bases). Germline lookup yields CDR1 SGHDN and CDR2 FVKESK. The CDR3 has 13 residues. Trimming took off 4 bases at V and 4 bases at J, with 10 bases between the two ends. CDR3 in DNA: TGTGCCAGCAGCCGAGACAGAGTCTATGGCTACACCTTC. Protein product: CASSRDRVYGYTF.

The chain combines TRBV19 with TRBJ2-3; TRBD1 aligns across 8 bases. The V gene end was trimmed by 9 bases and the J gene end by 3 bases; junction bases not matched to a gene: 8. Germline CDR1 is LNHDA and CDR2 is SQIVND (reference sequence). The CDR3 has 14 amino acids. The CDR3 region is CASADRVKTDTQYF. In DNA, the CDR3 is TGTGCCAGCGCGGACAGGGTGAAGACAGATACGCAGTATTTT.

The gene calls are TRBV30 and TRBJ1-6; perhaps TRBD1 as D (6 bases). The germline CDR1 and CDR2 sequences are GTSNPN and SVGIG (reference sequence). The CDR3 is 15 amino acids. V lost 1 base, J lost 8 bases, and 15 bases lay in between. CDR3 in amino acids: CAWSALPGGYSPLHF. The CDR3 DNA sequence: TGTGCCTGGAGTGCCCTCCCCGGGGGCTATTCACCCCTCCACTTT.

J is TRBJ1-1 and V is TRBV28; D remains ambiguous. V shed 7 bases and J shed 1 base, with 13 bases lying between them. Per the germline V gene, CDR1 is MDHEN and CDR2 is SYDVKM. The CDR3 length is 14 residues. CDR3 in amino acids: CASKMVLRNTEAFF. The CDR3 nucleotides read TGTGCCAGCAAGATGGTACTACGGAACACTGAAGCTTTCTTT.

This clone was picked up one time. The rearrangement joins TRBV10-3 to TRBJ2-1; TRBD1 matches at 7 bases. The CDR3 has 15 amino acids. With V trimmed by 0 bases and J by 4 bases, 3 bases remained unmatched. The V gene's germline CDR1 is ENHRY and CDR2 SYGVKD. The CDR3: CAISESPGQYNEQFF. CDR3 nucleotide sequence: TGTGCCATCAGTGAGTCTCCGGGACAGTACAATGAGCAGTTCTTC.

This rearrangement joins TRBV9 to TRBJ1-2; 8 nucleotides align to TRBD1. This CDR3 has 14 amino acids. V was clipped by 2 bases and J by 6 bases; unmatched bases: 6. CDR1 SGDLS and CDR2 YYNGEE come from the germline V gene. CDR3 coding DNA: TGTGCCAGCAGCGTGCAGGGGGCGGGAGATGGCTACACCTTC. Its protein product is CASSVQGAGDGYTF.

In nucleotides, the CDR3 is TGTGCCAGCAGTTACTCGCCCAGCGATGGCTACACCTTC. Translation: CASSYSPSDGYTF. V is TRBV6-5 and J is TRBJ1-2; D is unresolved. From germline, CDR1 is MNHEY and CDR2 SVGAGI. The CDR3 length is 13 residues. Between the trimmed V and J ends, which lost 0 bases and 6 bases, there was a span of 8 bases.

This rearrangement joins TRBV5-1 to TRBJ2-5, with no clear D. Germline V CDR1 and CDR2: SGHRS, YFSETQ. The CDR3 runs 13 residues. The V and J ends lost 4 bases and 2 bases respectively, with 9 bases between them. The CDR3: CASSTGLQETQYF. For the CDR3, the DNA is TGCGCCAGCAGCACGGGCCTTCAAGAGACCCAGTACTTC.

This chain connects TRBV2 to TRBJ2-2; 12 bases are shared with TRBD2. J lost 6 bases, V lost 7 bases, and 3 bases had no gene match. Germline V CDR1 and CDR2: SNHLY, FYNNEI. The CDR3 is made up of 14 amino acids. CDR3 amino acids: CASTRLAGAGELFF. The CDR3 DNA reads TGTGCCAGCACCCGACTAGCGGGAGCCGGGGAGCTGTTTTTT.

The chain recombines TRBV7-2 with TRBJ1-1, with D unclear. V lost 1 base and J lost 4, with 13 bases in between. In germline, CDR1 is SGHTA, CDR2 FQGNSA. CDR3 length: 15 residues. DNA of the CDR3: TGTGCCAGCAGCTTAGTCGACATTCGGTCCACTGAAGCTTTCTTT. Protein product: CASSLVDIRSTEAFF. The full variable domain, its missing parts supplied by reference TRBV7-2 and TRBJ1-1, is GAGVSQSPSNKVTEKGKDVELRCDPISGHTALYWYRQSLGQGLEFLIYFQGNSAPDKSGLPSDRFSAERTGGSVSTLTIQRTQQEDSAVYLCASSLVDIRSTEAFFGQGTRLTVV.

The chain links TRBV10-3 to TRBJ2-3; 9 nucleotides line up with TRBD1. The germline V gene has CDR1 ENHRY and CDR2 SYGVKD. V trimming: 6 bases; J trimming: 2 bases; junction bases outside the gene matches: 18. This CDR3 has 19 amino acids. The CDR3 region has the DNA TGTGCCATCAGGGCGGGACAGGGAGGAGGAAGGGGGCCCACAGATACGCAGTATTTT. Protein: CAIRAGQGGGRGPTDTQYF.

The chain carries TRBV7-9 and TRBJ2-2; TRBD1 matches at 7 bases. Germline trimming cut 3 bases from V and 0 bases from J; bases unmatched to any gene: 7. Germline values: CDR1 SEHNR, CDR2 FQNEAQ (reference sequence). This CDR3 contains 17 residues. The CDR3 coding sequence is TGTGCCAGCAGCTTTGATCGTACAGGGGCGAACACCGGGGAGCTGTTTTTT. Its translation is CASSFDRTGANTGELFF.

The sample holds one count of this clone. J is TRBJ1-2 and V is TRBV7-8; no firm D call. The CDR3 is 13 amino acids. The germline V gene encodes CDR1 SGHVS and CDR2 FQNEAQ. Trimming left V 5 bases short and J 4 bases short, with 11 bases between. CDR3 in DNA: TGTGCCAGCAGCCCGAGCGGGGTCTATGGCTACACCTTC. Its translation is CASSPSGVYGYTF.

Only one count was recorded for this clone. The CDR3, as DNA: TGCGCCAGCAGCTTCGCGCCCTGGACTAGCGGGAACACCGGGGAGCTGTTTTTT. It translates to CASSFAPWTSGNTGELFF. This chain joins TRBV5-1 and TRBJ2-2, with 10 bases matching TRBD2. The trim removed 2 bases at V and 1 base at J, leaving 8 bases unmatched. The V gene's germline CDR1 is SGHRS and CDR2 YFSETQ. This CDR3 has 18 amino acids.